The present T cell receptor (beta chain) was sequenced within a study of blood T cell repertoires in COVID-19. Turning to the study itself: Samples of COVID-19 (acute and convalescent) were obtained from the United States, Italy and Spain. The analysed material was cDNA or gDNA that came from T cells, B-cell-depleted T cells, or PBMCs.

Per the original data handling: Quantification of nucleated cells was approximated via reference gene primer amplification. This table comes from immunoSEQ multiplex PCR, and its TCRdb copy is limited to in-frame clones, with some not included. The D gene and trimming were derived from the DNA, and the V and J assignments and clone size from that table. Here the sample spans roughly 220,000 clones, approximately 78% being singletons. Trimming removed 5 bases from V and 5 bases from J; junction bases left unmatched: 9. The V gene's germline CDR1 is SGHTA and CDR2 FQGNSA. This CDR3 has 15 amino acids. V gene TRBV7-2 combines with J gene TRBJ2-5; TRBD2 aligns across 9 bases. The sequence derives from a woman of 80 years or more with COVID-19, enrolled during active disease. The sequencing input was peripheral blood. The chain's CDR3 is CASSVTSGGVETQYF. The CDR3 DNA follows: TGTGCCAGCAGCGTGACTAGCGGAGGGGTGGAGACCCAGTACTTC. The full variable domain, completed using reference TRBV7-2 and TRBJ2-5, is GAGVSQSPSNKVTEKGKDVELRCDPISGHTALYWYRQSLGQGLEFLIYFQGNSAPDKSGLPSDRFSAERTGGSVSTLTIQRTQQEDSAVYLCASSVTSGGVETQYFGPGTRLLVL.